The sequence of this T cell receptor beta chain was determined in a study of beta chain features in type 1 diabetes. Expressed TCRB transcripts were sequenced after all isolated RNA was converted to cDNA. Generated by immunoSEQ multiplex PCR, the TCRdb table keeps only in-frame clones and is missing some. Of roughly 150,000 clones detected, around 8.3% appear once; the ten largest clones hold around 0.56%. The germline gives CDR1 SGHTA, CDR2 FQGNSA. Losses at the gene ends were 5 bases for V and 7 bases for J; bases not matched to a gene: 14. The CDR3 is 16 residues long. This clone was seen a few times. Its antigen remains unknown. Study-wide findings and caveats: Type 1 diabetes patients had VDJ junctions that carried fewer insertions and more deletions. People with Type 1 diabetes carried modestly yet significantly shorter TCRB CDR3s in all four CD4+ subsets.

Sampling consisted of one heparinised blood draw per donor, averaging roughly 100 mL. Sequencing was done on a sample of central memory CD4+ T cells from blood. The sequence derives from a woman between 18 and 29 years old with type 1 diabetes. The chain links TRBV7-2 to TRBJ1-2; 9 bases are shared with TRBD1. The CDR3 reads CASSPGGPGQGSGYTF. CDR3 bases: TGTGCCAGCAGCCCAGGGGGTCCGGGACAGGGCTCTGGCTACACCTTC.